The 21 T cell receptor beta chains in this list originate from one sample, sequenced in a study of regulatory T cells in long-lasting Graves disease. iRepertoire HTBI primers and Arm-PCR of CDR3 regions built TCR beta libraries. TCRdb re-called the multiplex PCR reads through MiXCR, storing one row per CDR3 protein. Of around 500,000 distinct CDR3 sequences detected, about 16% appear once; the ten largest clones hold about 25%. Time point indicated: newly diagnosed GD, antithyroid drugs for less than 3 months. Preparation of the TCR library used RNA extracted from PBMCs. This sample was also put to use in a study of T cells in Graves' hyperthyroidism and ophthalmopathy.

The source was peripheral blood mononuclear cells (PBMCs), collected at new diagnosis, from a patient treated with antithyroid drugs. The receptors shown here come from a woman aged 35 to 59 with Graves disease.

This clonotype was found many times. The chain carries TRBV6-1 and TRBJ2-5; D unclear. The V end was cut by 0 bases, the J end by 0 bases, with 2 bases between. Germline CDR1 MNHNS, CDR2 SASEGT. The CDR3 sequence is 13 residues long. CDR3 amino acids: CASSEAYQETQYF. The CDR3 nucleotides read TGTGCCAGCAGTGAAGCCTACCAAGAGACCCAGTACTTC.

This clonotype was seen ten or more times. The rearrangement links TRBV9 to TRBJ2-3, with TRBD2 identical over 7 bases. Trimming at V came to 7 bases and at J to 5 bases, leaving 7 bases not matched to a gene. Germline values: CDR1 SGDLS, CDR2 YYNGEE. This CDR3 spans 13 amino acids. CDR3 bases: TGTGCCAGCGGGGAGGGGCCCGGAGATACGCAGTATTTT. Protein product: CASGEGPGDTQYF.

This clonotype has ten or more counts. The chain combines TRBV3-1 with TRBJ1-2; D remains ambiguous. Germline V gene sequence: CDR1 LGHDT, CDR2 YNNKEL (reference sequence). V was shortened by 3 bases and J by 2 bases, with 13 bases between the two germline ends. This CDR3 has 15 residues. CDR3 sequence reads: CASSQNGDLNYGYTF. In DNA form, the CDR3 reads TGTGCCAGCAGCCAGAACGGAGACCTAAACTATGGCTACACCTTC. The full variable domain, its missing parts supplied by reference TRBV3-1 and TRBJ1-2, is DTAVSQTPKYLVTQMGNDKSIKCEQNLGHDTMYWYKQDSKKFLKIMFSYNNKELIINETVPNRFSPKSPDKAHLNLHINSLELGDSAVYFCASSQNGDLNYGYTFGSGTRLTVV.

This clonotype was seen ten or more times. The chain employs TRBV3-1 and TRBJ2-5; TRBD2 is a possible D gene (5 bases). In germline, CDR1 is LGHDT, CDR2 YNNKEL (reference sequence). CDR3 length: 16 residues. The V end was cut by 4 bases, the J end by 1 base, with 16 bases between. The CDR3 DNA reads TGTGCCAGCAGCCCTCCCCGGACTGTACTCCAAGAGACCCAGTACTTC. Protein product: CASSPPRTVLQETQYF.

This clonotype has only a few counts. CDR3 coding DNA: TGTGCCATCAGTGAGTCTACAGGGATTAACTATGGCTACACCTTC. Translated: CAISESTGINYGYTF. The chain combines TRBV10-3 with TRBJ1-2, with D perhaps matching TRBD1 (6 bases). Germline V gives CDR1 ENHRY, CDR2 SYGVKD. This CDR3 contains 15 residues. V gave up 0 bases and J gave up 1 base, with 9 bases separating them.

V is TRBV19 and J is TRBJ2-4; the D is unclear. This CDR3 contains 16 residues. Germline V gene data show CDR1 as LNHDA and CDR2 as SQIVND (reference sequence). The V end lost 1 base, the J end lost 1 base, and 11 bases lay between the germline ends. In nucleotides, the CDR3 is TGTGCCAGTAGTATAGGGGCGGCCCAGGCCAAAAACATTCAGTACTTC. Encoded protein: CASSIGAAQAKNIQYF.

This clonotype occurred many times. At one end the junction does not follow the germline gene, possibly because of a read error. CDR3 sequence: CSARDWSLADTQYF. For the CDR3, the DNA is TGCAGTGCTCGAGACTGGAGCCTCGCAGATACGCAGTATTTT. The chain joins TRBV20-1 to TRBJ2-3; no firm D call. The germline V gene has CDR1 DFQATT and CDR2 SNEGSKA (reference sequence). The CDR3 runs 14 residues.

This clonotype was counted many times. This sequence joins TRBV11-2 and TRBJ1-6; D possibly corresponds to TRBD1 (5 bases). Germline V gives CDR1 SGHAT, CDR2 FQNNGV. V was pared by 3 bases and J by 10 bases, with 10 bases between. The CDR3 contains 13 residues. CDR3 bases: TGTGCCAGCAGCTTTACGGGGGACTCACCCCTCCACTTT. This translates into CASSFTGDSPLHF.

J is TRBJ1-2 and V is TRBV6-2 or TRBV6-3; TRBD1 agrees at 8 bases. Germline values: CDR1 MNHEY, CDR2 SVGEGT. The junction had 4 bases not matched to a gene; V was cut back by 5 bases and J by 2 bases. The CDR3 has 14 amino acids. In nucleotides, the CDR3 is TGTGCCAGCAGTGCTACAGGGGGAAACTATGGCTACACCTTC. Its translation is CASSATGGNYGYTF.

Turning to this clonotype: At one end, the junction sequence differs from germline, possibly due to a read error. The chain combines TRBV19 with TRBJ2-1, with D maybe TRBD2 (6 bases). CDR1 LNHDA and CDR2 SQIVND come from the germline V gene (reference sequence). The CDR3 extends over 14 amino acids. CDR3 sequence: CASSSRGLYNEQFF. As DNA, the CDR3 is TGTGCCAGCAGTAGCCGGGGACTTTACAATGAGCAGTTCTTC.

V gene TRBV7-9 combines with J gene TRBJ2-6; D is unclear. CDR3 size: 19 residues. CDR1 and CDR2 (germline): SEHNR, FQNEAQ (reference sequence). Trimming took off 10 bases at V and 0 bases at J, with 25 bases between the two ends. The DNA for the CDR3 is TGTGCCATCCCCCCCGAGCAGGCCGACCCTCTCTCTGGGGCCAACGTCCTGACTTTC. It translates to CAIPPEQADPLSGANVLTF.

This clonotype showed up many times. This rearrangement joins TRBV18 to TRBJ2-2; no firm D call. The CDR3 loop spans 15 amino acids. V was shortened by 5 bases and J by 0 bases, with 10 bases between the two germline ends. Germline V gene lookup returns CDR1 KGHSH and CDR2 LQKENI. In DNA, the CDR3 is TGTGCCAGCTCATCGCGCGCGGCGAACACCGGGGAGCTGTTTTTT. Residues: CASSSRAANTGELFF.

This clonotype was observed many times. The CDR3 bases are TGTGCCAGCAGCTCCAGTACGGTGGACACTGAAGCTTTCTTT. Amino acids: CASSSSTVDTEAFF. This chain uses TRBV3-1 with TRBJ1-1; no definite D call. The germline CDR1 and CDR2 sequences are LGHDT and YNNKEL (reference sequence). The ends were cut back, 5 bases at V and 3 bases at J, with 13 bases in the middle. The CDR3 contains 14 residues. Full variable domain (outside the CDR3, taken from reference TRBV3-1 and TRBJ1-1): DTAVSQTPKYLVTQMGNDKSIKCEQNLGHDTMYWYKQDSKKFLKIMFSYNNKELIINETVPNRFSPKSPDKAHLNLHINSLELGDSAVYFCASSSSTVDTEAFFGQGTRLTVV.

This clonotype was detected ten times or more. The CDR3 DNA reads TGTGCCAGCAGCTTAGCGGGGTTTTCTGAAGCTTTCTTT. Protein product: CASSLAGFSEAFF. This rearrangement joins TRBV7-2 to TRBJ1-1; D ambiguous. CDR1 SGHTA and CDR2 FQGNSA come from the germline V gene. CDR3 length: 13 residues. Trimming removed 0 bases from V and 6 bases from J, with 8 bases in between. Together with reference TRBV7-2 and TRBJ1-1, the CDR3 gives the full variable domain: GAGVSQSPSNKVTEKGKDVELRCDPISGHTALYWYRQSLGQGLEFLIYFQGNSAPDKSGLPSDRFSAERTGGSVSTLTIQRTQQEDSAVYLCASSLAGFSEAFFGQGTRLTVV.

This clonotype has at least ten counts. The chain's CDR3 is CASSLGDRGETQYF. The CDR3 DNA reads TGTGCCAGCAGCTTAGGGGACAGGGGAGAGACCCAGTACTTC. J is TRBJ2-5 and V is TRBV11-2; 10 bases match TRBD1. This CDR3 spans 14 amino acids. CDR1 is SGHAT, CDR2 FQNNGV, per germline. V lost 1 base and J lost 4; bases outside the gene matches: 0. Full variable domain (rest looked up from reference TRBV11-2 and TRBJ2-5): EAGVAQSPRYKIIEKRQSVAFWCNPISGHATLYWYQQILGQGPKLLIQFQNNGVVDDSQLPKDRFSAERLKGVDSTLKIQPAKLEDSAVYLCASSLGDRGETQYFGPGTRLLVL.

This chain connects TRBV28 to TRBJ1-1; 8 bases line up with TRBD1. CDR1 MDHEN and CDR2 SYDVKM come from the germline V gene. The CDR3 runs 16 residues. After removal of 4 bases from V and 4 bases from J, the junction contained 11 bases not matched to a gene. The CDR3 DNA is TGTGCCAGCAGTTCCAGGGGGCGATCTCTGAGCACTGAAGCTTTCTTT. Its protein product is CASSSRGRSLSTEAFF.

The table lists this clonotype with a few counts. The rearrangement joins TRBV3-1 to TRBJ1-5, with D uncertain. The CDR3 contains 14 residues. V was pared by 5 bases and J by 4 bases, with 12 bases between. CDR1 is LGHDT and CDR2 is YNNKEL in the germline V gene (reference sequence). The chain's CDR3 is CASSLGPRNQPQHF. In DNA, the CDR3 is TGTGCCAGCAGCTTAGGACCCAGAAATCAGCCCCAGCATTTT.

This clonotype showed up many times. This chain uses TRBV3-1 with TRBJ2-5; TRBD1 or TRBD2 may be the D gene (5 bases each). The CDR3 runs 14 residues. Germline V gene lookup returns CDR1 LGHDT and CDR2 YNNKEL (reference sequence). The V end lost 3 bases, the J end lost 1 base, and 9 bases lay between the germline ends. CDR3: CASSHRGSQETQYF. The CDR3 nucleotides read TGTGCCAGCAGCCATCGGGGCTCCCAAGAGACCCAGTACTTC.

This rearrangement joins TRBV13 to TRBJ1-1, with unresolved D. From germline, CDR1 is PRHDT and CDR2 FYEKMQ (reference sequence). Trimming stripped 5 bases from V and 5 bases from J, with 12 bases between. The CDR3 length is 13 residues. This CDR3 is CASSPLPQTEAFF. As DNA, the CDR3 is TGTGCCAGCAGCCCACTCCCCCAAACTGAAGCTTTCTTT.

J is TRBJ2-7 and V is TRBV20-1; TRBD1 matches 8 bases. The germline gives CDR1 DFQATT, CDR2 SNEGSKA (reference sequence). The CDR3 runs 14 residues. With V trimmed by 3 bases and J by 2 bases, 6 bases remained unmatched. The CDR3 DNA sequence: TGCAGTGCTAGCCGGGGGACAGGAACCTACGAGCAGTACTTC. As protein: CSASRGTGTYEQYF.

In the case of this clonotype: With a much larger clone just one base away, this may be a read error. V and J are TRBV4-2 and TRBJ2-7, with 10 nucleotides matching TRBD2. The CDR3 consists of 16 residues. Germline V gives CDR1 LGHNA, CDR2 YNFKEQ. The CDR3 region has the DNA TGTGTCAGCAGCCAAGATTGGGCTAGCGGGGGTTACGAGCAGTACTTC. Translating gives CVSSQDWASGGYEQYF.